Following are 9 T cell receptor beta chains from one sample sequenced in a study of cytomegalovirus exposure and HLA in healthy donors. Primers included in the PCR were 60 Vbeta and 13 Jbeta primers. Method: immunoSEQ multiplex PCR; TCRdb's copy keeps in-frame clones and lacks some. The table includes around 60,000 clones, approximately 82% detected once. The sample comprised PBMCs. The origin of the receptors is a woman in her 40s in good health and CMV-seropositive.

J is TRBJ2-3 and V is TRBV30; TRBD2 matches at 8 bases. Germline CDR1 GTSNPN, CDR2 SVGIG (reference sequence). CDR3 length: 14 amino acids. J lost 4 bases, V lost 3 bases, and 6 bases had no gene match. The CDR3: CAWSLAGPPDTQYF. CDR3 sequence (DNA): TGTGCCTGGAGCTTAGCGGGGCCACCAGATACGCAGTATTTT.

This chain uses TRBV5-1 with TRBJ2-3; 11 bases agree with TRBD2. V lost 7 bases, J lost 6 bases, and 10 bases stayed unmatched. Germline loops: CDR1 SGHRS, CDR2 YFSETQ. The CDR3 is 15 amino acids. The CDR3 loop is CASFLTSGGMDTQYF. Here the CDR3 DNA reads TGCGCCAGCTTCCTAACTAGCGGGGGAATGGATACGCAGTATTTT.

This chain joins TRBV5-1 and TRBJ1-1, with no clear D. The CDR3 has 16 amino acids. The V and J ends lost 0 bases and 3 bases respectively, with 15 bases between them. Germline values: CDR1 SGHRS, CDR2 YFSETQ. The CDR3 DNA follows: TGCGCCAGCAGCTTGGGGCTGAGGCAGCGGGACACTGAAGCTTTCTTT. Protein product: CASSLGLRQRDTEAFF.

This clone was seen a few times. This chain connects TRBV11-3 to TRBJ2-1, with D maybe TRBD1 (7 bases). Per the germline V gene, CDR1 is SGHNT and CDR2 is YENEEA. This CDR3 has 16 amino acids. Trimming took off 2 bases at V and 6 bases at J, with 17 bases between the two ends. CDR3 region: CASSLRLGGGRNEQFF. The DNA for the CDR3 is TGTGCCAGCAGCTTAAGATTAGGAGGGGGCCGCAATGAGCAGTTCTTC.

The rearrangement links TRBV7-2 to TRBJ1-1, with 8 bases aligning to TRBD1. The J segment lost 3 bases and the V segment lost 3 bases, leaving 6 bases of the junction unmatched. Germline values: CDR1 SGHTA, CDR2 FQGNSA. CDR3 size: 15 residues. CDR3 in amino acids: CASSLTGQVHTEAFF. The DNA for the CDR3 is TGTGCCAGCAGCTTGACGGGACAGGTCCACACTGAAGCTTTCTTT. The entire variable domain, with the rest obtained from reference TRBV7-2 and TRBJ1-1, is as follows: GAGVSQSPSNKVTEKGKDVELRCDPISGHTALYWYRQSLGQGLEFLIYFQGNSAPDKSGLPSDRFSAERTGGSVSTLTIQRTQQEDSAVYLCASSLTGQVHTEAFFGQGTRLTVV.

This rearrangement joins TRBV30 to TRBJ2-1, with TRBD1 matching 7 bases. This CDR3 has 15 residues. From germline, CDR1 is GTSNPN and CDR2 SVGIG (reference sequence). With 0 bases clipped from V and 9 bases from J, the junction kept 11 bases outside the gene matches. The CDR3 reads CAWSVTLGGQSEQFF. For the CDR3, the DNA is TGTGCCTGGAGTGTAACTCTAGGGGGCCAGAGTGAGCAGTTCTTC.

This clone was seen only a few times. The V and J genes are TRBV5-1 and TRBJ2-2; TRBD2 agrees at 7 bases. The CDR3 is made up of 14 amino acids. With 5 bases clipped from V and 4 bases from J, the junction kept 5 bases outside the gene matches. Germline assignment: CDR1 SGHRS and CDR2 YFSETQ. DNA for the CDR3: TGCGCCAGCAGTCGCGGGGGTGGCACCGGGGAGCTGTTTTTT. It is translated as CASSRGGGTGELFF.

The chain links TRBV10-1 to TRBJ2-1, with 8 bases fitting TRBD2. Looked up from germline, CDR1 is WNHNN and CDR2 is SYGVQD (reference sequence). V lost 0 bases and J lost 4; bases outside the gene matches: 5. CDR3 length: 16 residues. The DNA for the CDR3 is TGCGCCAGCAGTGAGTCGGGCGGGGGGAGGTACAATGAGCAGTTCTTC. Translation: CASSESGGGRYNEQFF.

The chain links TRBV28 to TRBJ1-2; 8 bases match TRBD1. The germline V gene encodes CDR1 MDHEN and CDR2 SYDVKM. There are 13 residues in the CDR3. Trimming at V came to 2 bases and at J to 4 bases, leaving 0 bases not matched to a gene. The CDR3 reads CASSLTGGYGYTF. CDR3 sequence (DNA): TGTGCCAGCAGTTTAACAGGGGGCTATGGCTACACCTTC.